A selection of T cell receptor beta chains follows, all from one sample in a study of OX40 agonist ivuxolimab in advanced cancers. Data came from immunoSEQ multiplex PCR; TCRdb stores just in-frame clones and leaves some out. The sample includes tens of thousands of clones, approximately 86% of them seen just once. The source material was CD4+ or CD8+ T cells sorted from blood, sampled in a trial of the OX40 agonist ivuxolimab. The receptor set was obtained from an adult with an advanced solid tumor such as melanoma, head and neck, liver or kidney cancer. Both conserved end residues are part of each CDR3. The order of the fields is J gene, V gene, D gene, clone size, CDR3 protein, CDR3 DNA. The D gene is left open where the match is weak. The size field is filled for only some rows; it gives once, few, many or a size class.

J gene: TRBJ1-6; V gene: TRBV19; D gene: -; clone size: -; CDR3 protein: CASSTNPGTINSPLHF; CDR3 DNA: TGTGCCAGTAGTACCAACCCCGGGACAATTAATTCACCCCTCCACTTT
J gene: TRBJ1-6; V gene: TRBV9; D gene: -; clone size: once; CDR3 protein: CASSSPADGDSPLHF; CDR3 DNA: TGTGCCAGCAGCTCCCCCGCGGACGGCGATTCACCCCTCCACTTT
J gene: TRBJ1-2; V gene: TRBV14; D gene: -; clone size: -; CDR3 protein: CASSQAGVGTNGYTF; CDR3 DNA: TGTGCCAGCAGCCAAGCGGGGGTTGGTACAAATGGCTACACCTTC
J gene: TRBJ1-2; V gene: TRBV18; D gene: -; clone size: -; CDR3 protein: CASSPGAANYGYTF; CDR3 DNA: TGTGCCAGCTCACCAGGGGCAGCTAACTATGGCTACACCTTC
J gene: TRBJ2-1; V gene: TRBV27; D gene: TRBD2; clone size: -; CDR3 protein: CASSQTSGRWSEQFF; CDR3 DNA: TGTGCCAGCAGTCAAACTAGCGGGAGGTGGTCTGAGCAGTTCTTC
J gene: TRBJ1-4; V gene: TRBV18; D gene: TRBD1; clone size: -; CDR3 protein: CASSPPGQGASKLFF; CDR3 DNA: TGTGCCAGCTCACCCCCGGGACAGGGGGCATCGAAACTGTTTTTT
J gene: TRBJ2-7; V gene: TRBV29-1; D gene: TRBD1; clone size: -; CDR3 protein: CSVGQGSYEQYF; CDR3 DNA: TGCAGCGTTGGACAGGGTTCCTACGAGCAGTACTTC
J gene: TRBJ2-2; V gene: TRBV4-2; D gene: -; clone size: once; CDR3 protein: CASSQLVKTGELFF; CDR3 DNA: TGTGCCAGCAGCCAGTTGGTGAAGACCGGGGAGCTGTTTTTT
J gene: TRBJ2-3; V gene: TRBV5-1; D gene: TRBD2; clone size: -; CDR3 protein: CASSSTSLITDTQYF; CDR3 DNA: TGCGCCAGCAGCTCGACTAGCCTTATCACAGATACGCAGTATTTT
J gene: TRBJ2-3; V gene: TRBV6-5; D gene: -; clone size: -; CDR3 protein: CASSLRQGSTDTQYF; CDR3 DNA: TGTGCCAGCAGTCTACGGCAGGGGAGCACAGATACGCAGTATTTT
J gene: TRBJ1-2; V gene: TRBV5-4; D gene: -; clone size: -; CDR3 protein: CASSRGQRPNYGYTF; CDR3 DNA: TGTGCCAGCAGCCGTGGACAGAGACCTAACTATGGCTACACCTTC
J gene: TRBJ2-7; V gene: TRBV13; D gene: -; clone size: -; CDR3 protein: CASSLGQKYEQYF; CDR3 DNA: TGTGCCAGCAGCTTAGGCCAGAAATACGAGCAGTACTTC
J gene: TRBJ1-2; V gene: TRBV7-9; D gene: -; clone size: -; CDR3 protein: CASSLAGRNYGYTF; CDR3 DNA: TGTGCCAGCAGCTTAGCGGGACGGAACTATGGCTACACCTTC
J gene: TRBJ2-2; V gene: TRBV28; D gene: -; clone size: -; CDR3 protein: CASIPGQDTGELFF; CDR3 DNA: TGTGCCAGCATACCAGGGCAGGACACCGGGGAGCTGTTTTTT
J gene: TRBJ2-6; V gene: TRBV4-2; D gene: TRBD2; clone size: few; CDR3 protein: CASSQDKAGAGANVLTF; CDR3 DNA: TGTGCCAGCAGCCAAGATAAGGCGGGAGCTGGGGCCAACGTCCTGACTTTC
J gene: TRBJ2-1; V gene: TRBV27; D gene: TRBD2; clone size: -; CDR3 protein: CASSTSSGYHNEQFF; CDR3 DNA: TGTGCCAGCAGTACCTCTAGCGGATACCACAATGAGCAGTTCTTC
J gene: TRBJ2-2; V gene: TRBV6-1; D gene: -; clone size: -; CDR3 protein: CASSALVGFTGELFF; CDR3 DNA: TGTGCCAGCAGTGCCCTAGTGGGATTCACCGGGGAGCTGTTTTTT
J gene: TRBJ2-7; V gene: TRBV2; D gene: TRBD2; clone size: -; CDR3 protein: CASSGSGSYEQYF; CDR3 DNA: TGTGCCAGCAGTGGTAGCGGGAGCTACGAGCAGTACTTC
J gene: TRBJ2-3; V gene: TRBV19; D gene: TRBD1; clone size: -; CDR3 protein: CASSIMTTGADTQYF; CDR3 DNA: TGTGCCAGTAGTATAATGACGACAGGGGCAGATACGCAGTATTTT
J gene: TRBJ2-2; V gene: TRBV18; D gene: TRBD1; clone size: -; CDR3 protein: CASHNRGLTGELFF; CDR3 DNA: TGTGCCAGCCATAACAGGGGGCTCACCGGGGAGCTGTTTTTT
J gene: TRBJ2-3; V gene: TRBV6-6; D gene: -; clone size: -; CDR3 protein: CASSYSRDTQYF; CDR3 DNA: TGTGCCAGCAGTTACTCAAGGGATACGCAGTATTTT
J gene: TRBJ2-1; V gene: TRBV27; D gene: TRBD2; clone size: -; CDR3 protein: CASSLRPAGVPYNEQFF; CDR3 DNA: TGTGCCAGCAGTTTACGTCCAGCGGGAGTCCCTTACAATGAGCAGTTCTTC
J gene: TRBJ2-5; V gene: TRBV18; D gene: -; clone size: -; CDR3 protein: CASSPPSYGETQYF; CDR3 DNA: TGTGCCAGCTCACCCCCAAGCTACGGAGAGACCCAGTACTTC
J gene: TRBJ1-4; V gene: TRBV7-9; D gene: -; clone size: -; CDR3 protein: CASSAGIPNEKLFF; CDR3 DNA: TGTGCCAGCAGCGCCGGGATCCCTAATGAAAAACTGTTTTTT
J gene: TRBJ2-3; V gene: TRBV29-1; D gene: -; clone size: -; CDR3 protein: CSVGTGASRGDTQYF; CDR3 DNA: TGCAGCGTGGGGACGGGGGCTAGTCGGGGAGATACGCAGTATTTT
J gene: TRBJ2-3; V gene: TRBV28; D gene: -; clone size: -; CDR3 protein: CASTHSGVETDTQYF; CDR3 DNA: TGTGCCAGCACCCATAGCGGAGTCGAGACAGATACGCAGTATTTT
J gene: TRBJ1-1; V gene: TRBV4-1; D gene: TRBD1; clone size: -; CDR3 protein: CASSQGMTGTEAFF; CDR3 DNA: TGCGCCAGCAGCCAGGGTATGACAGGGACTGAAGCTTTCTTT
J gene: TRBJ2-7; V gene: TRBV7-8; D gene: TRBD2; clone size: -; CDR3 protein: CASSPPPGLAAFSYEQYF; CDR3 DNA: TGTGCCAGCAGCCCTCCCCCGGGACTAGCGGCCTTCTCCTACGAGCAGTACTTC
J gene: TRBJ2-2; V gene: TRBV28; D gene: TRBD2; clone size: once; CDR3 protein: CASTPGGGGELFF; CDR3 DNA: TGTGCCAGCACCCCGGGGGGGGGCGGGGAGCTGTTTTTT
J gene: TRBJ1-4; V gene: TRBV7-8; D gene: TRBD1; clone size: -; CDR3 protein: CASTYGTGDEKLFF; CDR3 DNA: TGTGCCAGCACCTATGGGACAGGGGATGAAAAACTGTTTTTT
J gene: TRBJ2-7; V gene: TRBV7-8; D gene: -; clone size: -; CDR3 protein: CASSFSGGYYEQYF; CDR3 DNA: TGTGCCAGCAGTTTTAGTGGTGGCTACTACGAGCAGTACTTC
J gene: TRBJ2-5; V gene: TRBV7-6; D gene: TRBD1; clone size: -; CDR3 protein: CASSFGQGSETQYF; CDR3 DNA: TGTGCCAGCAGCTTTGGACAGGGCTCAGAGACCCAGTACTTC
J gene: TRBJ2-1; V gene: TRBV11-2; D gene: -; clone size: -; CDR3 protein: CASSPGTHNEQFF; CDR3 DNA: TGTGCCAGCAGCCCAGGGACCCACAATGAGCAGTTCTTC
J gene: TRBJ2-5; V gene: TRBV1; D gene: -; clone size: -; CDR3 protein: CTSRGLAGGEQYF; CDR3 DNA: TGCACCAGCAGGGGACTAGCGGGAGGTGAGCAGTACTTC
J gene: TRBJ1-3; V gene: TRBV6-1; D gene: -; clone size: once; CDR3 protein: CASEGDSGNTIYF; CDR3 DNA: TGTGCCAGCGAAGGGGACTCTGGAAACACCATATATTTT
J gene: TRBJ2-2; V gene: TRBV7-9; D gene: -; clone size: -; CDR3 protein: CASSEYPGSNTGELFF; CDR3 DNA: TGTGCCAGCAGCGAATATCCGGGATCGAACACCGGGGAGCTGTTTTTT